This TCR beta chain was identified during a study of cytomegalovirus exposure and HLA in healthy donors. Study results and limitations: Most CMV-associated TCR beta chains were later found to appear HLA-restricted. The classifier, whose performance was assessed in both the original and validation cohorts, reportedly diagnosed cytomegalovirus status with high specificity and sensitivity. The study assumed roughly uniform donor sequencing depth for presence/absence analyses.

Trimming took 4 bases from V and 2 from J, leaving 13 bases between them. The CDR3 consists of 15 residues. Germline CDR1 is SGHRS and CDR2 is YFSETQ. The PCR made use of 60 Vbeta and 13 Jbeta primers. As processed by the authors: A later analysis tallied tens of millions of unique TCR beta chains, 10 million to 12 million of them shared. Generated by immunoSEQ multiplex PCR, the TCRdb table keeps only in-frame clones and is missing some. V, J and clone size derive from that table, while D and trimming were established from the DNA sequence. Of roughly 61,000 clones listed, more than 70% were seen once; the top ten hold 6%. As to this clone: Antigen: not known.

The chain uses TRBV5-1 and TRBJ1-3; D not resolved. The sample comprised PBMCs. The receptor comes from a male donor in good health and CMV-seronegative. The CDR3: CASSPTTGAGNTIYF. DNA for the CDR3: TGCGCCAGCAGCCCGACGACGGGTGCTGGAAACACCATATATTTT.